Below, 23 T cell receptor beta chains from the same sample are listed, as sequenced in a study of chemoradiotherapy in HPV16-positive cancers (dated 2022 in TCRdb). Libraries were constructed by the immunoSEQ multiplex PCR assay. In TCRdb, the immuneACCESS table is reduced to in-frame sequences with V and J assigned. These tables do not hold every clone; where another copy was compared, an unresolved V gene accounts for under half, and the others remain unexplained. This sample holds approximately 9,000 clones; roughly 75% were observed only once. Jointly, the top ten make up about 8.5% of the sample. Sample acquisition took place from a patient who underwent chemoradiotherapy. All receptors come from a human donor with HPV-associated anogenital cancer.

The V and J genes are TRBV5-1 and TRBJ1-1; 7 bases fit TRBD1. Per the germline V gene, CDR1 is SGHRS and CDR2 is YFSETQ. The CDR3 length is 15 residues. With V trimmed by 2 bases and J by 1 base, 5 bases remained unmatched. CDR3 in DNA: TGCGCCAGCAGCTTAACCGGGACAGCGAACACTGAAGCTTTCTTT. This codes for CASSLTGTANTEAFF.

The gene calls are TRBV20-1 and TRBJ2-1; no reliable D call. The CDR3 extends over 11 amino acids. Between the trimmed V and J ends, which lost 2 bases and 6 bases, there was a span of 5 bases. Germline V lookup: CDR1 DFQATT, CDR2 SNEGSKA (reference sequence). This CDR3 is CSARLINEQFF. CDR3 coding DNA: TGCAGTGCTAGACTTATCAATGAGCAGTTCTTC.

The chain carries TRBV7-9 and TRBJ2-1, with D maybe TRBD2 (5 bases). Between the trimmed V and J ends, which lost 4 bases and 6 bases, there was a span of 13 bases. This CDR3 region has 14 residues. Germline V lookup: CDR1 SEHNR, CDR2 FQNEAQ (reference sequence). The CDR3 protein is CASSSDSRGNEQFF. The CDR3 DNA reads TGTGCCAGCAGCTCCGACTCCCGGGGCAATGAGCAGTTCTTC.

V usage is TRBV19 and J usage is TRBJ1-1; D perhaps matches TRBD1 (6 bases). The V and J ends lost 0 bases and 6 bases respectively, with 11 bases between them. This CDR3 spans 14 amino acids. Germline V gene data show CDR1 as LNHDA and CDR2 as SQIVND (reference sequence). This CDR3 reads CASSIESGVSEAFF. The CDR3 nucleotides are TGTGCCAGTAGTATAGAATCAGGGGTGTCTGAAGCTTTCTTT. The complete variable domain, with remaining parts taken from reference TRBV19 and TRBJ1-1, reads DGGITQSPKYLFRKEGQNVTLSCEQNLNHDAMYWYRQDPGQGLRLIYYSQIVNDFQKGDIAEGYSVSREKKESFPLTVTSAQKNPTAFYLCASSIESGVSEAFFGQGTRLTVV.

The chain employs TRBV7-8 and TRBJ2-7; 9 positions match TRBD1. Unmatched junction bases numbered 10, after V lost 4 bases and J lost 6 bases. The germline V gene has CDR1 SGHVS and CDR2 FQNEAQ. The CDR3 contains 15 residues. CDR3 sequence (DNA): TGTGCCAGCAGCTCCGGGAAGGGACAGGGACGCGAGCAGTACTTC. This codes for CASSSGKGQGREQYF.

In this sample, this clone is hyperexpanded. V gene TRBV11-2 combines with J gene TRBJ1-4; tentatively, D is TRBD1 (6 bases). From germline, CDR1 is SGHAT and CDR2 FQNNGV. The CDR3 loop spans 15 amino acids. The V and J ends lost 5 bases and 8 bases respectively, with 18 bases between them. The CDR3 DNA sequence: TGTGCCAGCAGCCAAGAGGCTGGGGGCGACGAAAAACTGTTTTTT. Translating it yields CASSQEAGGDEKLFF.

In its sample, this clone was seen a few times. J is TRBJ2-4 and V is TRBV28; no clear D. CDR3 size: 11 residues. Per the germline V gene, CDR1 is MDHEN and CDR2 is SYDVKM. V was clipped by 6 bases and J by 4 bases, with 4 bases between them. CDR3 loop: CASRSKNIQYF. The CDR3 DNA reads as TGTGCCAGCAGATCAAAAAACATTCAGTACTTC. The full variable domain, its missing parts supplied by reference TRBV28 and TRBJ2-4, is DVKVTQSSRYLVKRTGEKVFLECVQDMDHENMFWYRQDPGLGLRLIYFSYDVKMKEKGDIPEGYSVSREKKERFSLILESASTNQTSMYLCASRSKNIQYFGAGTRLSVL.

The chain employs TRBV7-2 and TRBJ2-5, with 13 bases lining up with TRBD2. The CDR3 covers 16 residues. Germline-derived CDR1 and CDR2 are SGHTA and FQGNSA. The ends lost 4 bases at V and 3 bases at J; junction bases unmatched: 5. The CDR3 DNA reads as TGTGCCAGCAGCTCCAGAGGACTAGCGGGGGAAGAGACCCAGTACTTC. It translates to CASSSRGLAGEETQYF.

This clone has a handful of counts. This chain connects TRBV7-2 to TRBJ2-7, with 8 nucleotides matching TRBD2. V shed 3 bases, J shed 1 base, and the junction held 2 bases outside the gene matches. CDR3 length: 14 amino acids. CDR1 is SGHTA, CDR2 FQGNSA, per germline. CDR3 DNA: TGTGCCAGCAGCTTTAGCGGGGATTCCTACGAGCAGTACTTC. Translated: CASSFSGDSYEQYF.

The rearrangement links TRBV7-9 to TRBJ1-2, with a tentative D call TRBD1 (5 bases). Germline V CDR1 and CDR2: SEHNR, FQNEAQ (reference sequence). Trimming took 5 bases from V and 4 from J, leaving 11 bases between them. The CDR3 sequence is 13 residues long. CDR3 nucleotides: TGTGCCAGCAGCCCAACAGGTCTCTATGGCTACACCTTC. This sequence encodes CASSPTGLYGYTF.

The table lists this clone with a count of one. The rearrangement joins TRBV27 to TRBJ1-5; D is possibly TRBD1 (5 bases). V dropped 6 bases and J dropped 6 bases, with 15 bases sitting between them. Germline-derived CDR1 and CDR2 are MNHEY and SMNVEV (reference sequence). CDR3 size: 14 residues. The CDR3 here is CASRVRGEGQPQHF. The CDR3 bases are TGTGCCAGCAGAGTTAGGGGCGAGGGTCAGCCCCAGCATTTT.

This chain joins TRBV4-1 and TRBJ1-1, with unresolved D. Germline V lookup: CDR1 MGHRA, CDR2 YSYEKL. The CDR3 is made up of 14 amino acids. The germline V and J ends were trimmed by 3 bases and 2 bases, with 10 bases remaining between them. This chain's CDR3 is CASSQNGFNTEAFF. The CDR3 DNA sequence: TGCGCCAGCAGCCAGAATGGTTTTAACACTGAAGCTTTCTTT.

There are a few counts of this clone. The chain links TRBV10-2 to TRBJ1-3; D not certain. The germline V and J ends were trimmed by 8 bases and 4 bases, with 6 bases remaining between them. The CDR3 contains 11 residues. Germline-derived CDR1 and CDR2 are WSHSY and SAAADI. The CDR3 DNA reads TGCGCCAGCGTTAAGGGAAACACCATATATTTT. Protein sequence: CASVKGNTIYF.

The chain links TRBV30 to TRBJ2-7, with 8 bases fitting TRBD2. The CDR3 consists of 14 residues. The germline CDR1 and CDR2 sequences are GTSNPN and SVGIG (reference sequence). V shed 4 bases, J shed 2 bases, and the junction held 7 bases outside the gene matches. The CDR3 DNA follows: TGTGCCTGGACCCTCGGGGGGGCTACCTACGAGCAGTACTTC. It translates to CAWTLGGATYEQYF.

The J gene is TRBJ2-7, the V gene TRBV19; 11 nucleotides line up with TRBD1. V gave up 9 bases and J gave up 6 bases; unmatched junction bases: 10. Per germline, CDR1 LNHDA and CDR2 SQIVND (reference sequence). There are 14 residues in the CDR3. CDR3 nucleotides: TGTGCCAGCCGAGGCAGGACAGGGGGCCTCGAGCAGTACTTC. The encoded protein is CASRGRTGGLEQYF.

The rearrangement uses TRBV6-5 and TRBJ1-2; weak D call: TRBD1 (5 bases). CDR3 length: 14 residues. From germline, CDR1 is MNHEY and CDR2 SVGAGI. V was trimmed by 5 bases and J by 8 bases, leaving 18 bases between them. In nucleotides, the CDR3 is TGTGCCAGCAGTCCTCAGGGAGGGGCGAAGGGCTACACCTTC. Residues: CASSPQGGAKGYTF.

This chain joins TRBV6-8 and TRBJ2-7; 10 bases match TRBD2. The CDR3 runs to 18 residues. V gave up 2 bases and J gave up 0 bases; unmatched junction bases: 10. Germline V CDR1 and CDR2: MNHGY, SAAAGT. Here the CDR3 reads CASSYKKAGTSDSYEQYF. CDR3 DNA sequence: TGTGCCAGCAGTTACAAGAAAGCCGGGACTAGCGACTCCTACGAGCAGTACTTC.

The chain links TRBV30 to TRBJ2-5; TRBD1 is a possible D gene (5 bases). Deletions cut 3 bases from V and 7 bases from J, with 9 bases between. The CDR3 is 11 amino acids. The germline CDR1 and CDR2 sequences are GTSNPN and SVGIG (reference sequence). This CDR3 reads CAWRAGLTQYF. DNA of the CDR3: TGTGCCTGGAGGGCAGGGTTGACCCAGTACTTC.

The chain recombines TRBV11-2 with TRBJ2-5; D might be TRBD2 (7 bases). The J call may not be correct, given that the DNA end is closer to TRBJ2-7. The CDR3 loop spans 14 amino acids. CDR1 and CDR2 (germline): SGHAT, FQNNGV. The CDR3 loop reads CASSLGGRGSEQYF. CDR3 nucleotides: TGTGCCAGCAGCTTAGGTGGGAGGGGGTCCGAGCAGTACTTC.

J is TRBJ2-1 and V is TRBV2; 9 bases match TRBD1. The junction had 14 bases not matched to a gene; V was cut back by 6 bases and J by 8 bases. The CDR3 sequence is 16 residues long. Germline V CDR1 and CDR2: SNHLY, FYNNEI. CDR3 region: CASRRSGDRVRDEQFF. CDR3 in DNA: TGTGCCAGCAGGAGGAGCGGGGACAGGGTGAGGGATGAGCAGTTCTTC.

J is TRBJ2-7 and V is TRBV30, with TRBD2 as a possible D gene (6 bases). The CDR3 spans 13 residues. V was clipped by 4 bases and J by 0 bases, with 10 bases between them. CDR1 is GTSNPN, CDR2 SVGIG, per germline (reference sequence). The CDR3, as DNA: TGTGCCTGGATTCCCGGGGGCTCCTACGAGCAGTACTTC. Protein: CAWIPGGSYEQYF.

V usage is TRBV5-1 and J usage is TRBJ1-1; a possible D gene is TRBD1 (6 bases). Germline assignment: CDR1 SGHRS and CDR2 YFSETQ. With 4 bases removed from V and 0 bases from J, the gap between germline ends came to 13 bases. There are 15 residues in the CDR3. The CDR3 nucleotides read TGCGCCAGCAGCCTACTGGACAGCCTGAACACTGAAGCTTTCTTT. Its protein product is CASSLLDSLNTEAFF.

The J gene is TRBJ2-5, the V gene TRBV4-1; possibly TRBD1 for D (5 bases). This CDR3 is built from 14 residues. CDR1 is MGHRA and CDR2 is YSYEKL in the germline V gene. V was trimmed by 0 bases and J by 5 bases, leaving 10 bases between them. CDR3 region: CASSQEGASETQYF. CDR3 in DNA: TGCGCCAGCAGCCAAGAAGGGGCCTCGGAGACCCAGTACTTC.